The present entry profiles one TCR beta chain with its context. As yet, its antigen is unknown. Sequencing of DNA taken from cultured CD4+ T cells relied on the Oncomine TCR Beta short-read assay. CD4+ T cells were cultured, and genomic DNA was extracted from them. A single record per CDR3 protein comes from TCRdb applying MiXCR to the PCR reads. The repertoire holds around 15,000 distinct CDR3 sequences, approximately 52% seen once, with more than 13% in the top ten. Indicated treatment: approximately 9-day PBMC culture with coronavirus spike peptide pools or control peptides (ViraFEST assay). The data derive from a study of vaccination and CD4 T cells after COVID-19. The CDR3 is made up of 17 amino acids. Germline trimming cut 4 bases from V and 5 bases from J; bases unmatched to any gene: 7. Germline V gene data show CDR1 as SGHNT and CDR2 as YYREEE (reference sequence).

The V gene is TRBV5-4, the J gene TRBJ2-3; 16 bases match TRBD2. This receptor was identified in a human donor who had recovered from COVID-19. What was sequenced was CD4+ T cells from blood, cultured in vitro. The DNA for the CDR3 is TGTGCCAGCAGCCCCGGGACTAGCGGGGGGGCACAAGATACGCAGTATTTT. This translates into CASSPGTSGGAQDTQYF.